A selection of T cell receptor beta chains follows, all from one sample in a study of OX40 agonist ivuxolimab in advanced cancers. Sequencing used immunoSEQ multiplex PCR; TCRdb keeps in-frame clones, though not all of them. The sample shows roughly 62,000 clones, roughly nine tenths of them seen only once. Sequences were derived from CD4+ or CD8+ T cells sorted from blood, sampled in a trial of the OX40 agonist ivuxolimab. The origin of the receptors is an adult with an advanced solid tumor such as melanoma, head and neck, liver or kidney cancer. Each CDR3 is given without its conserved first and last residue.

J | V | CDR3
TRBJ2-2 | TRBV27 | ASSSAGDGELF
TRBJ2-1 | TRBV9 | ASSVGGRGNEQF
TRBJ2-5 | TRBV27 | ASTETQY
TRBJ2-4 | TRBV7-3 | ASSPPPDRGELRDIQY
TRBJ1-1 | TRBV2 | ASSDTGNLEAF
TRBJ2-7 | TRBV27 | ASSHQGASYEQY
TRBJ2-1 | TRBV19 | ASSIAGNSYNEQF
TRBJ2-7 | TRBV30 | AWSVGPSTLNEQY
TRBJ2-1 | TRBV5-6 | ASSSGSWSEQF
TRBJ2-1 | TRBV27 | ASTPVRNPGYEQF
TRBJ2-7 | TRBV16 | ASSQPGTGTYEQY
TRBJ2-7 | TRBV5-6 | ASSFVRTGAYEQY
TRBJ2-7 | TRBV9 | ASSPRPALGYEQY
TRBJ2-2 | TRBV7-2 | ASSRPGTGSFGELF
TRBJ1-1 | TRBV7-8 | ASSLGGANTEAF
TRBJ1-3 | TRBV5-6 | ASSSPRDGNTIY
TRBJ2-2 | TRBV5-1 | ASSPDRINTGELF
TRBJ2-7 | TRBV18 | ASSPDGTGGSYEQY
TRBJ1-1 | TRBV14 | ASSRSAYTGFSGAF
TRBJ2-7 | TRBV4-3 | ASSQGSADYEQY
TRBJ2-7 | TRBV4-1 | ASSPPGLARHEQY
TRBJ2-1 | TRBV9 | ASSASGTSYNEQF
TRBJ2-3 | TRBV7-6 | ASSLTLTGTDTQY
TRBJ2-1 | TRBV4-3 | ASSRTSGSTYNEQF
TRBJ2-5 | TRBV6-1 | ASSERPGDQETQY
TRBJ1-1 | TRBV2 | ASSEGLGTEAF
TRBJ2-3 | TRBV6-1 | ASQDPGVSTDTQY
TRBJ2-7 | TRBV10-2 | ASIPGGSWYEQY
TRBJ2-5 | TRBV2 | ASSELWPGTRLETQY
TRBJ2-3 | TRBV4-2 | ASSQGLAGATDTQY
TRBJ2-1 | TRBV7-2 | ASSASLASSYNEQF
TRBJ2-1 | TRBV30 | AWSVGGGGFGEQF
TRBJ1-5 | TRBV27 | ASSFEGGFNQPQH
TRBJ2-7 | TRBV28 | ASSPGLGGYEQY
TRBJ1-1 | TRBV7-2 | ASSLVGPGTEAF
TRBJ2-1 | TRBV11-2 | ASSLVTSGRDEQF
TRBJ1-5 | TRBV18 | ASSPRLGEGHGNQPQH
TRBJ1-1 | TRBV10-3 | AISESLGDEAF
TRBJ2-5 | TRBV19 | ASSGWGPGETQY
TRBJ2-1 | TRBV2 | ASRLGSPETNEQF
TRBJ1-2 | TRBV9 | ASSVSQAGGYT
TRBJ2-7 | TRBV4-2 | ASSQEELAEVSEQY
TRBJ2-7 | TRBV13 | ASSLARAPALAGFGYEQY
TRBJ2-2 | TRBV28 | ASSFLPGELF
TRBJ2-7 | TRBV19 | ASSIDPGVEQY
TRBJ2-7 | TRBV29-1 | SVDMGGVYEQY
TRBJ2-7 | TRBV11-2 | ASSPRGEGGPYEQY
TRBJ2-5 | TRBV7-9 | ASSLVARTQETQY
TRBJ2-7 | TRBV27 | ASSFGLAGDEQY
TRBJ2-5 | TRBV11-1 | ASSLGGAETQY
TRBJ2-3 | TRBV6-5 | ASSYGVPTDTQY
TRBJ2-7 | TRBV28 | ASSLPRGKILEQY
TRBJ1-3 | TRBV23-1 | ARWDRLSGNTIY
TRBJ2-7 | TRBV13 | ASSLGDSPEQY
TRBJ2-2 | TRBV6-1 | ASSATGAGELF